This T cell receptor (beta chain) was retrieved from a study of blood T cell repertoires in COVID-19. Across the study: Italy, Spain and the United States were the sources of the convalescent and acute COVID-19 samples.

Germline values: CDR1 KGHSH, CDR2 LQKENI. This CDR3 has 16 residues. V gave up 3 bases and J gave up 1 base; unmatched junction bases: 1. Assay: immunoSEQ multiplex PCR; the TCRdb copy retains only in-frame clones and omits some. The data show approximately 45,000 clones, with approximately 91% seen just once and over 11% held by the top ten. The rearrangement uses TRBV18 and TRBJ1-5, with 12 bases aligning to TRBD1. The sample taken for sequencing was peripheral blood. The TCR originated in a human donor in a cohort sampled during active COVID-19. This chain's CDR3 is CASSPGQGASNQPQHF. DNA for the CDR3: TGTGCCAGCTCACCGGGACAGGGGGCGAGCAATCAGCCCCAGCATTTT.